This T cell receptor (beta chain) came from a study of Ad26.COV2.S vaccination and SARS-CoV-2 variants. Turning to the study itself: Doses of Ad26.COV2.S were injected into muscle once or twice, 56 days apart.

Study conclusions and caveats: Estimates derived from TCR breadth and depth analyses may have underestimated total T cell responses. Participants given vaccine showed non-spike TCR breadth similar to that of placebo recipients.

Remarks on this clone: The antigen is undetermined.

Some clones are missing from TCRdb's copy, which holds only in-frame ones; the method was immunoSEQ multiplex PCR. The sample has some 480,000 clones; around 88% are singletons. Treatment indicated: some 19 received Ad26.COV2.S at low or high dose, single or two shots; 5 received placebo; per-sample allocation not given. Samples were taken on day 63 after the first vaccine or placebo injection. Participants' vaccine, an Ad26 vector, delivered Wuhan-strain SARS-CoV-2 spike. Trimming pared 7 bases from V and 7 bases from J, leaving 20 bases between. The length of the CDR3 is 14 residues. Germline V gene data show CDR1 as SQVTM and CDR2 as ANQGSEA.

This material consisted of peripheral blood, taken in a trial of Ad26.COV2.S vaccine versus placebo. The receptor was derived from a person aged 18 to 65 who received the Ad26.COV2.S COVID-19 vaccine or a placebo. The V call is TRBV29-1, the J call TRBJ2-1, with D possibly matching TRBD2 (6 bases). CDR3 nucleotide sequence: TGCAGCGCTGGCACTAGCATCTTGGGGAATGAGCAGTTCTTC. This sequence encodes CSAGTSILGNEQFF.